The 22 T cell receptor beta chains presented below share a single source sample, sequenced in a study of CD8 T cells in Susac syndrome. Random hexamers were used to reverse transcribe the RNA input (about 0.5 to 1 ug). One entry per CDR3 protein results from TCRdb running MiXCR on the immunoSEQ multiplex PCR reads. The sample includes about 83,000 distinct CDR3 sequences, roughly 96% of them seen just once. Sequencing was done on a sample of CD8+ T cells from PBMCs. These TCRs come from a human donor with Susac syndrome.

The chain has TRBV25-1 and TRBJ2-7; D gene ambiguous. The CDR3 is made up of 15 amino acids. V was cut by 1 base and J by 2 bases, with 12 bases left in between. Germline V gene sequence: CDR1 MGHDK, CDR2 SYGVNS. This CDR3 reads CASSESRTVTYEQYF. In DNA form, the CDR3 reads TGTGCCAGCAGTGAATCCCGAACAGTTACCTACGAGCAGTACTTC.

This clonotype appeared a single time. The V call is TRBV12-3 or TRBV12-4, the J call TRBJ2-5; D remains ambiguous. V lost 3 bases to trimming and J lost 1 base, with 15 bases between them. CDR3 length equals 16 residues. CDR3 in DNA: TGTGCCAGCAGTTTGTCCCCCACCCGTCCCCAAGAGACCCAGTACTTC. This translates into CASSLSPTRPQETQYF.

This chain connects TRBV3-1 to TRBJ2-1, with 11 bases fitting TRBD2. Per the germline V gene, CDR1 is LGHDT and CDR2 is YNNKEL (reference sequence). Trimming cost V 1 base and J 7 bases; bases outside gene matches: 15. This CDR3 spans 19 amino acids. The CDR3 DNA reads as TGTGCCAGCAGCCAAGGACTAGCGGGGTCGATCCGGGGGAGAAATGAGCAGTTCTTC. Protein product: CASSQGLAGSIRGRNEQFF.

This clonotype appeared once. In DNA form, the CDR3 reads TGTGCCAGCAGCGTAGCGGGACAGGGGCCCCTCAATGAGCAGTTCTTC. Protein sequence: CASSVAGQGPLNEQFF. This chain joins TRBV9 and TRBJ2-1; 10 nucleotides match TRBD1. Germline lookup yields CDR1 SGDLS and CDR2 YYNGEE. The CDR3 runs to 16 residues. After removal of 0 bases from V and 6 bases from J, the junction contained 6 bases not matched to a gene. Together with reference TRBV9 and TRBJ2-1, the CDR3 gives the full variable domain: DSGVTQTPKHLITATGQRVTLRCSPRSGDLSVYWYQQSLDQGLQFLIQYYNGEERAKGNILERFSAQQFPDLHSELNLSSLELGDSALYFCASSVAGQGPLNEQFFGPGTRLTVL.

The chain carries TRBV16 and TRBJ2-3; D is undetermined. The germline CDR1 and CDR2 sequences are KGHSY and FQNENV. Trimming left V 4 bases short and J 4 bases short, with 9 bases between. This CDR3 is built from 13 residues. Here the CDR3 DNA reads TGTGCCAGCAGCCCGAAAAAAGCAGATACGCAGTATTTT. It encodes CASSPKKADTQYF.

The chain is built from TRBV20-1 and TRBJ2-7, with unresolved D. The V end lost 5 bases, the J end lost 3 bases, and 20 bases lay between the germline ends. The CDR3 spans 15 residues. Germline CDR1 is DFQATT and CDR2 is SNEGSKA (reference sequence). This CDR3 reads CSAGSHKASRYEQYV. CDR3 coding DNA: TGCAGTGCTGGATCCCACAAGGCTTCGCGCTACGAGCAGTACGTC.

The chain is built from TRBV11-2 and TRBJ2-7, with D possibly matching TRBD2 (6 bases). The V end was cut by 5 bases, the J end by 4 bases, with 15 bases between. Looked up from germline, CDR1 is SGHAT and CDR2 is FQNNGV. The CDR3 is 14 residues long. The DNA for the CDR3 is TGTGCCAGCAGCGCAGGAGGGACGGTATACGAGCAGTACGTC. Its protein is CASSAGGTVYEQYV.

The genes are TRBV28 and TRBJ2-6; no reliable D call. Trimming pared 4 bases from V and 0 bases from J, leaving 7 bases between. Germline V CDR1 and CDR2: MDHEN, SYDVKM. CDR3 length: 15 amino acids. The CDR3 region is CASSSAGSGANVLTF. In nucleotides, the CDR3 is TGTGCCAGCAGTTCCGCAGGCTCTGGGGCCAACGTCCTGACTTTC.

The rearrangement joins TRBV7-9 to TRBJ2-3; possibly TRBD2 for D (7 bases). The CDR3 is 14 residues long. V shed 5 bases and J shed 2 bases, with 11 bases lying between them. Germline loops: CDR1 SEHNR, CDR2 FQNEAQ (reference sequence). CDR3 sequence: CASSRGANTDTQYF. The CDR3 bases are TGTGCCAGCAGCCGGGGGGCGAACACAGATACGCAGTATTTT.

This sequence joins TRBV11-1 and TRBJ2-1; no clear D gene. Trimming cost V 1 base and J 12 bases, with 22 bases left between them. This CDR3 comprises 16 residues. CDR1 and CDR2 from the germline V gene are SGHAT and FQDESV (reference sequence). The CDR3 reads CASSLVGVSHQIGQFF. CDR3 nucleotide sequence: TGTGCCAGCAGCTTAGTGGGCGTTTCGCATCAGATTGGGCAGTTCTTC.

The V call is TRBV15, the J call TRBJ2-5, with TRBD2 as a possible D gene (5 bases). This CDR3 spans 13 amino acids. Germline V lookup: CDR1 LNHNV, CDR2 YYDKDF (reference sequence). Trimming cost V 7 bases and J 1 base, with 10 bases left between them. The CDR3 DNA reads TGTGCCACCACGGGGTCCATCCAAGAGACCCAGTACTTC. Protein: CATTGSIQETQYF.

V usage is TRBV11-2 and J usage is TRBJ2-1, with 12 nucleotides matching TRBD2. Trimming removed 4 bases from V and 9 bases from J; junction bases left unmatched: 7. Germline values: CDR1 SGHAT, CDR2 FQNNGV. CDR3 length: 15 residues. This chain's CDR3 is CASSSAPSGRVEQFF. CDR3 nucleotide sequence: TGTGCCAGCAGCTCGGCTCCTAGCGGGAGGGTTGAGCAGTTCTTC.

J is TRBJ2-1 and V is TRBV6-5, with D maybe TRBD1 (6 bases). Germline V gene lookup returns CDR1 MNHEY and CDR2 SVGAGI. Trimming took 8 bases from V and 9 from J, leaving 11 bases between them. The CDR3 covers 11 residues. Written as DNA, the CDR3 is TGTGCCAGCTCAGAGGGGGTTGAGCAGTTCTTC. Encoded protein: CASSEGVEQFF.

The chain is built from TRBV12-3 or TRBV12-4 and TRBJ2-1; D unclear. The CDR3 extends over 15 amino acids. The V end lost 5 bases, the J end lost 7 bases, and 18 bases lay between the germline ends. This CDR3 reads CASSNPVTLANEQFF. The DNA for the CDR3 is TGTGCCAGCAGTAACCCGGTCACCTTGGCGAATGAGCAGTTCTTC.

The chain recombines TRBV7-2 with TRBJ2-4, with D perhaps given as TRBD1 or TRBD2 (5 bases each). Between the trimmed V and J ends, which lost 8 bases and 7 bases, there was a span of 12 bases. Germline V gives CDR1 SGHTA, CDR2 FQGNSA. The CDR3 length is 12 residues. CDR3 coding DNA: TGTGCCAGCGGACCGGGACCGAACATTCAGTACTTC. Translated: CASGPGPNIQYF.

This chain uses TRBV19 with TRBJ2-1, with D possibly TRBD2 on 6 matching bases. The ends were cut back, 7 bases at V and 0 bases at J, with 10 bases in the middle. This CDR3 region has 14 residues. CDR1 and CDR2 from the germline V gene are LNHDA and SQIVND (reference sequence). The CDR3 is CASTLASSYNEQFF. CDR3 sequence (DNA): TGTGCCAGTACCCTAGCGAGCTCCTACAATGAGCAGTTCTTC.

The V gene is TRBV30, the J gene TRBJ1-2; TRBD1 might be the D (5 bases). Trimming pared 5 bases from V and 3 bases from J, leaving 13 bases between. Germline V gene lookup returns CDR1 GTSNPN and CDR2 SVGIG (reference sequence). This CDR3 spans 13 amino acids. Here the CDR3 reads CAWEGHDHYGYTF. For the CDR3, the DNA is TGTGCCTGGGAGGGGCATGATCACTATGGCTACACCTTC. Drawing the rest from reference TRBV30 and TRBJ1-2, the complete variable domain is SQTIHQWPATLVQPVGSPLSLECTVEGTSNPNLYWYRQAAGRGLQLLFYSVGIGQISSEVPQNLSASRPQDRQFILSSKKLLLSDSGFYLCAWEGHDHYGYTFGSGTRLTVV.

This chain uses TRBV12-3 or TRBV12-4 with TRBJ1-5; D ambiguous. Trimming cost V 7 bases and J 1 base, with 8 bases left between them. This CDR3 spans 13 amino acids. The CDR3 reads CASTTHSNQPQHF. DNA of the CDR3: TGTGCCAGCACCACACACAGCAATCAGCCCCAGCATTTT.

The V and J genes are TRBV7-8 and TRBJ2-3; no clear D. The germline V gene encodes CDR1 SGHVS and CDR2 FQNEAQ. This CDR3 is 12 amino acids long. The V gene lost 5 bases and the J gene lost 9 bases, with 12 bases spanning the gap. As DNA, the CDR3 is TGTGCCAGCAGCGCGGAGTTAGACACGCAGTATTTT. Amino acids: CASSAELDTQYF. The full variable domain, rest sourced from reference TRBV7-8 and TRBJ2-3, is GAGVSQSPRYKVAKRGQDVALRCDPISGHVSLFWYQQALGQGPEFLTYFQNEAQLDKSGLPSDRFFAERPEGSVSTLKIQRTQQEDSAVYLCASSAELDTQYFGPGTRLTVL.

This chain connects TRBV20-1 to TRBJ1-1; D is unclear. With 8 bases removed from V and 2 bases from J, the gap between germline ends came to 9 bases. CDR1 and CDR2 (germline): DFQATT, SNEGSKA (reference sequence). This CDR3 has 11 amino acids. The CDR3 here is CSRVPNTEAFF. Here the CDR3 DNA reads TGCAGTCGGGTACCTAACACTGAAGCTTTCTTT.

This sequence joins TRBV29-1 and TRBJ2-1, with 7 nucleotides matching TRBD1. The ends lost 0 bases at V and 8 bases at J; junction bases unmatched: 16. Per the germline V gene, CDR1 is SQVTM and CDR2 is ANQGSEA. The CDR3 is made up of 17 amino acids. The CDR3 nucleotides are TGCAGCGTTGAAGATCTTCGGGGAAGGAGACAGGGCGATGAGCAGTTCTTC. This translates into CSVEDLRGRRQGDEQFF.

The CDR3 loop is CSVGGGTGPLNEKLFF. The DNA of the CDR3 is TGCAGCGTTGGCGGGGGGACCGGGCCACTTAATGAAAAACTGTTTTTT. V is TRBV29-1 and J is TRBJ1-4, with D tentatively TRBD1 (5 bases). V dropped 4 bases and J dropped 4 bases, with 19 bases sitting between them. Germline lookup yields CDR1 SQVTM and CDR2 ANQGSEA. The CDR3 extends over 16 amino acids.